This entry concerns a single TCR beta chain. The data were taken from a study of blood T cell repertoires in COVID-19. About the research overall: Italy, Spain and the United States were the sources of the convalescent and acute COVID-19 samples. PBMCs, B-cell-depleted T cells, or T cells provided the cDNA or gDNA that made up the material.

Participants were aged roughly 18 to 90 years, lived in some 23 US areas, and enrolled virtually. How the authors handled the data: The assay estimated nucleated cells by amplifying reference gene primers. Here immunoSEQ multiplex PCR was the method, and the copy in TCRdb shows in-frame clones only, minus some. V, J and clone size are those of that table, while D and trimming were read from the DNA. The profile covers 400,000 or so clones, with about 92% appearing a single time and 0.55% to 0.75% taken by the ten largest. Germline CDR1 and CDR2: SGHDN and FVKESK. CDR3 length: 13 residues. The ends lost 8 bases at V and 7 bases at J; junction bases unmatched: 11.

This sequence was found in a man between 18 and 29 years old who had recovered from COVID-19. Sequenced input: PBMCs or T cells enriched from blood (not recorded which). The rearrangement uses TRBV14 and TRBJ2-7; 7 bases align to TRBD1. In DNA, the CDR3 is TGTGCCAGCGGCACAGGGGTGGTGAGAGAGCAGTACTTC. Its translation: CASGTGVVREQYF.